The 2 T cell receptor beta chains given below trace back to one sample, sequenced in a study of blood T cell repertoires in COVID-19. TCRdb keeps only in-frame clones here, not all; method: immunoSEQ multiplex PCR. The sample records more than 120,000 clones, approximately 87% being singletons. Source material: peripheral blood. These receptors were taken from a man aged 45-65 years who had recovered from COVID-19.

On this clone itself: Other DNA sequences in this specimen translate into the identical CDR3. The rearrangement uses TRBV19 and TRBJ1-5; 7 bases align to TRBD1. J gave up 4 bases and V 5 bases, and 5 bases lay outside the gene matches. The CDR3 covers 14 residues. Germline V gives CDR1 LNHDA, CDR2 SQIVND (reference sequence). In DNA form, the CDR3 reads TGTGCCAGTAGTCCACAACAGGGGAATCAGCCCCAGCATTTT. It encodes CASSPQQGNQPQHF.

The rearrangement joins TRBV29-1 to TRBJ2-7, with 9 positions matching TRBD1. The CDR3 is made up of 13 amino acids. Trimming took 6 bases from V and 3 from J; bases not matched to a gene: 6. Germline lookup yields CDR1 SQVTM and CDR2 ANQGSEA. The CDR3 reads CSVAGTGNYEQYF. The CDR3 coding sequence is TGCAGCGTGGCCGGGACAGGGAACTACGAGCAGTACTTC.